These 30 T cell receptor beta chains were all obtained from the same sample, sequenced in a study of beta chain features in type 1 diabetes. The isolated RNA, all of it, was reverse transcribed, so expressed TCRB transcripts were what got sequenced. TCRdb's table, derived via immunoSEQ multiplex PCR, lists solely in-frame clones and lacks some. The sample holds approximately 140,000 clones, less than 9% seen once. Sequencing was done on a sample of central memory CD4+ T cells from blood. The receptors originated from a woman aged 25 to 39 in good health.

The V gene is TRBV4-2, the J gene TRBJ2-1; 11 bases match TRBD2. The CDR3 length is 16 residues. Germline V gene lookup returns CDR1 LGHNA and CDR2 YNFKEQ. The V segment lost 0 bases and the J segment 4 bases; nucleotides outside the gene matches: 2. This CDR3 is CASSQDSGREYNEQFF. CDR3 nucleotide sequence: TGTGCCAGCAGCCAAGATAGCGGGAGGGAATACAATGAGCAGTTCTTC.

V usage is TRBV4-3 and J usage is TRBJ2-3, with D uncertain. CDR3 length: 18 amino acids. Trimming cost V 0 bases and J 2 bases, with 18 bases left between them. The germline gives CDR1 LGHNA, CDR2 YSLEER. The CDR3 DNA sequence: TGCGCCAGCAGCCAAGAACCGGTCGCGAACTACGACACAGATACGCAGTATTTT. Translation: CASSQEPVANYDTDTQYF.

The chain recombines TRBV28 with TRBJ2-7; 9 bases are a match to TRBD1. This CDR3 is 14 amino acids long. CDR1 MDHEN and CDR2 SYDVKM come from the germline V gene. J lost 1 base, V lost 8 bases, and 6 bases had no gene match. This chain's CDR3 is CASETGGGSYEQYF. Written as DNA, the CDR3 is TGTGCCAGCGAAACAGGGGGCGGGTCCTACGAGCAGTACTTC.

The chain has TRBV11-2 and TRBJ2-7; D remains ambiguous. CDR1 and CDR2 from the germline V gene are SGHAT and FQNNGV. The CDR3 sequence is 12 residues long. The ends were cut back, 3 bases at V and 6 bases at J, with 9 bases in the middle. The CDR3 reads CASSFLDFEQYF. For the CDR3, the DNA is TGTGCCAGCAGCTTTTTAGATTTCGAGCAGTACTTC.

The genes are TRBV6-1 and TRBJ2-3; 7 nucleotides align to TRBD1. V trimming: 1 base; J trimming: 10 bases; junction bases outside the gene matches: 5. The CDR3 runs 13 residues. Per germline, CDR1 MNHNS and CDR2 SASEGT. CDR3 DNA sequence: TGTGCCAGCAGTGAAGGAGGGGGCGATCCGCAGTATTTT. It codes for CASSEGGGDPQYF.

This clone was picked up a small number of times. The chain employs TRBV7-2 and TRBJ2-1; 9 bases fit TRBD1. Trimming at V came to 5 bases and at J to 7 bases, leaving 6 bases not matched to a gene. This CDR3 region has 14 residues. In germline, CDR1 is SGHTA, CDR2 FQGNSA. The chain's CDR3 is CASSPGQGWNEQFF. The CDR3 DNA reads TGTGCCAGCAGCCCGGGACAGGGCTGGAATGAGCAGTTCTTC. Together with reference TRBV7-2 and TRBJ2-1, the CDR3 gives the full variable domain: GAGVSQSPSNKVTEKGKDVELRCDPISGHTALYWYRQSLGQGLEFLIYFQGNSAPDKSGLPSDRFSAERTGGSVSTLTIQRTQQEDSAVYLCASSPGQGWNEQFFGPGTRLTVL.

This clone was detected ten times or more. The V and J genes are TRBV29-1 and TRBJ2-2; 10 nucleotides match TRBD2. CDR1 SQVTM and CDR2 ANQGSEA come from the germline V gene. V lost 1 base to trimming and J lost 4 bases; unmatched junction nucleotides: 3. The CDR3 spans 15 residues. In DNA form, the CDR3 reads TGCAGCGTTGAAGTTTCTAGCGGGAGCACCGGGGAGCTGTTTTTT. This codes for CSVEVSSGSTGELFF.

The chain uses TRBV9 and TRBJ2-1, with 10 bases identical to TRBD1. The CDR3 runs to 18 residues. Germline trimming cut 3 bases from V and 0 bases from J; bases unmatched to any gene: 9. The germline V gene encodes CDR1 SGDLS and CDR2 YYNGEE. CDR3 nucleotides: TGTGCCAGCAGCGGGTCCCGGGACAGGGGCGGCTCCTACAATGAGCAGTTCTTC. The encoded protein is CASSGSRDRGGSYNEQFF.

The CDR3 loop is CASTALGTDTQYF. The CDR3 bases are TGTGCCAGCACTGCACTAGGAACAGATACGCAGTATTTT. The chain couples TRBV6-1 to TRBJ2-3; D possibly corresponds to TRBD2 (5 bases). Germline CDR1 and CDR2: MNHNS and SASEGT. V lost 7 bases, J lost 3 bases, and 11 bases lay in between. The CDR3 loop spans 13 amino acids.

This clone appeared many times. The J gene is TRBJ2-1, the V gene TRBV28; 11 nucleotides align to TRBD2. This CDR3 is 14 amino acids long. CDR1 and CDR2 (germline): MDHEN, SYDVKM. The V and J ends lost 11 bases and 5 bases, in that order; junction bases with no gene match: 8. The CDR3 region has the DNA TGTGCCTCAATGGGGACTAGCGGAAACAATGAGCAGTTCTTC. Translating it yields CASMGTSGNNEQFF.

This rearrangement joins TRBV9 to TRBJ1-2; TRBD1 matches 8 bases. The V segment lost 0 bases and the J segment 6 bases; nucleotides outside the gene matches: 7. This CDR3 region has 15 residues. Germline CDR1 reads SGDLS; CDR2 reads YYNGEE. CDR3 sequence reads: CASSVVGDRKDGYTF. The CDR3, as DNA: TGTGCCAGCAGCGTAGTTGGGGACAGGAAGGATGGCTACACCTTC. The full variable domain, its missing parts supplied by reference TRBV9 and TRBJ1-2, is DSGVTQTPKHLITATGQRVTLRCSPRSGDLSVYWYQQSLDQGLQFLIQYYNGEERAKGNILERFSAQQFPDLHSELNLSSLELGDSALYFCASSVVGDRKDGYTFGSGTRLTVV.

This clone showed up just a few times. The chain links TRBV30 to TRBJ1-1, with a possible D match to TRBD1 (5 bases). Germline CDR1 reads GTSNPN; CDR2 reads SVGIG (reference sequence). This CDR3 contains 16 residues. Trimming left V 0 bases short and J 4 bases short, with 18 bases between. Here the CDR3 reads CAWSVGYRLGGTEAFF. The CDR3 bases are TGTGCCTGGAGTGTAGGTTATAGGTTGGGGGGCACTGAAGCTTTCTTT.

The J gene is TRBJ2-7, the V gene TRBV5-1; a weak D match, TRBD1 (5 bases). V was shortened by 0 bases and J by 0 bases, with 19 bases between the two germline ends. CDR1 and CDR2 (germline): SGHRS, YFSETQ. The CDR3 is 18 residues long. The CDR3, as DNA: TGCGCCAGCAGCTTGGACCCAATAGGACACACTAACTCCTACGAGCAGTACTTC. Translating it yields CASSLDPIGHTNSYEQYF.

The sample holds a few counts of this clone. The CDR3 region has the DNA TGTGCCAGCAGCTTGGAACTAGCGGGAGTAGATACGCAGTATTTT. This translates into CASSLELAGVDTQYF. V gene TRBV7-2 combines with J gene TRBJ2-3, with 11 bases lining up with TRBD2. The CDR3 covers 15 residues. J was trimmed by 5 bases and V by 3 bases; bases with no gene match: 4. The V gene's germline CDR1 is SGHTA and CDR2 FQGNSA.

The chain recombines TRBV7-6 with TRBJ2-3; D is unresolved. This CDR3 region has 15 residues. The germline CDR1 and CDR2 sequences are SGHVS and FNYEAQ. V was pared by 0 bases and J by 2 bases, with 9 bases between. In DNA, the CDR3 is TGTGCCAGCAGCTTAGCGGCAGTCAACACAGATACGCAGTATTTT. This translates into CASSLAAVNTDTQYF. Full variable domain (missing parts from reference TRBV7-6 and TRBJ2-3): GAGVSQSPRYKVTKRGQDVALRCDPISGHVSLYWYRQALGQGPEFLTYFNYEAQQDKSGLPNDRFSAERPEGSISTLTIQRTEQRDSAMYRCASSLAAVNTDTQYFGPGTRLTVL.

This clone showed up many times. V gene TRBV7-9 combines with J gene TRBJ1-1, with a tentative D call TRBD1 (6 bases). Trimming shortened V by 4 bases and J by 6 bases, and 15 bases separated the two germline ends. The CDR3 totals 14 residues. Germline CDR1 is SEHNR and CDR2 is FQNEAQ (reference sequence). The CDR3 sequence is CASSSQQGAAEAFF. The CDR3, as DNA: TGTGCCAGCAGCTCCCAACAGGGCGCCGCTGAAGCTTTCTTT.

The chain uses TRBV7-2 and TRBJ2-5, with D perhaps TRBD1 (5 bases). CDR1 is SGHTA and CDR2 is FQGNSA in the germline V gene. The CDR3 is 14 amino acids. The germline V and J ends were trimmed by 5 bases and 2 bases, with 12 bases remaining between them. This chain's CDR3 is CASSDRSGQETQYF. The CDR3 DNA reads TGTGCCAGCAGCGACAGATCGGGTCAAGAGACCCAGTACTTC.

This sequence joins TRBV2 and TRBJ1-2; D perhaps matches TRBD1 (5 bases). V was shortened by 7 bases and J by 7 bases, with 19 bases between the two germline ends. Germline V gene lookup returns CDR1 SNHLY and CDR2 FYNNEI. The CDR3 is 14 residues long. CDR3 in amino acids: CASTHREGQGGYTF. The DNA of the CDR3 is TGTGCCAGCACTCATCGGGAGGGGCAGGGTGGCTACACCTTC.

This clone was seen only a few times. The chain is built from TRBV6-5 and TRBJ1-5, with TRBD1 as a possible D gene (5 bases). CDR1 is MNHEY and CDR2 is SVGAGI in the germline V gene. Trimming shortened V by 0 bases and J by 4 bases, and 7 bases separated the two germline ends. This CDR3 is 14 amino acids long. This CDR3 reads CASSYSGGNQPQHF. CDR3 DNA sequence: TGTGCCAGCAGTTACTCGGGGGGGAATCAGCCCCAGCATTTT.

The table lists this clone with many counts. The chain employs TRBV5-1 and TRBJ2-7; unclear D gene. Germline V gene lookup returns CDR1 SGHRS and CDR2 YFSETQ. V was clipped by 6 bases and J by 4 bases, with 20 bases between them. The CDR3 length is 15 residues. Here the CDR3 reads CASIPDTSFPYEQYF. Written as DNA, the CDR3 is TGCGCCAGCATTCCAGACACGTCATTCCCATACGAGCAGTACTTC.

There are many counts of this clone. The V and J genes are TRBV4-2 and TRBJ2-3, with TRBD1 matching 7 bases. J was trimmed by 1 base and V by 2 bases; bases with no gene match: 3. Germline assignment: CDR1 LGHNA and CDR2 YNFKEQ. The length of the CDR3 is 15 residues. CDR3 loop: CASSQPGQGTDTQYF. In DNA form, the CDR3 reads TGTGCCAGCAGCCAACCCGGACAGGGCACAGATACGCAGTATTTT.

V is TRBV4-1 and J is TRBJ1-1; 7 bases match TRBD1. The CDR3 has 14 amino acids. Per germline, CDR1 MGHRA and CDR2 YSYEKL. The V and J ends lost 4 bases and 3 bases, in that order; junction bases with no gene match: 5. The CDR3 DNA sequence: TGCGCCAGCAGCCTCCGACAGGGCGACACTGAAGCTTTCTTT. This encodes CASSLRQGDTEAFF.

CDR3 nucleotides: TGTGCCAGCAGCTTGGAGGCAGGGCCTGGAAACACCATATATTTT. It specifies CASSLEAGPGNTIYF. This rearrangement joins TRBV5-6 to TRBJ1-3, with a weak D call TRBD1 (5 bases). Germline CDR1 is SGHDT and CDR2 is YYEEEE. The CDR3 sequence is 15 residues long. V lost 0 bases, J lost 2 bases, and 9 bases lay in between. The complete variable domain, with remaining parts taken from reference TRBV5-6 and TRBJ1-3, reads DAGVTQSPTHLIKTRGQQVTLRCSPKSGHDTVSWYQQALGQGPQFIFQYYEEEERQRGNFPDRFSGHQFPNYSSELNVNALLLGDSALYLCASSLEAGPGNTIYFGEGSWLTVV.

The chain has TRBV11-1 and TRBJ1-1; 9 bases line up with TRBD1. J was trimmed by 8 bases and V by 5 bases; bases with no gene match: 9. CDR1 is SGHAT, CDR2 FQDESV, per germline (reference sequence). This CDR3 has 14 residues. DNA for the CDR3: TGTGCCAGCAGCCCCCACCGGGACAGGGACGAAGCTTTCTTT. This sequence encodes CASSPHRDRDEAFF.

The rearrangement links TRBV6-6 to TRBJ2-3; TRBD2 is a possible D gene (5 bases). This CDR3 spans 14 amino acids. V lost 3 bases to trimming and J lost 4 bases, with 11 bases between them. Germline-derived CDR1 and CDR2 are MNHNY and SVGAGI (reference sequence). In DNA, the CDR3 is TGTGCCAGCAGTTATGAGGGAGTGGCAGATACGCAGTATTTT. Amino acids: CASSYEGVADTQYF.

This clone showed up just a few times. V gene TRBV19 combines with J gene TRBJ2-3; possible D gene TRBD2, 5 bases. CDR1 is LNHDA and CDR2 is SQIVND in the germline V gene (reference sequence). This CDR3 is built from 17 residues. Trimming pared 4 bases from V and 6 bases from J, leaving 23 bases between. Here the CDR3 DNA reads TGTGCCAGTAGTACGGACGTAGCCCCAACCGGACTGGATACGCAGTATTTT. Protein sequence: CASSTDVAPTGLDTQYF. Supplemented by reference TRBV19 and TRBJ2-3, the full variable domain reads DGGITQSPKYLFRKEGQNVTLSCEQNLNHDAMYWYRQDPGQGLRLIYYSQIVNDFQKGDIAEGYSVSREKKESFPLTVTSAQKNPTAFYLCASSTDVAPTGLDTQYFGPGTRLTVL.

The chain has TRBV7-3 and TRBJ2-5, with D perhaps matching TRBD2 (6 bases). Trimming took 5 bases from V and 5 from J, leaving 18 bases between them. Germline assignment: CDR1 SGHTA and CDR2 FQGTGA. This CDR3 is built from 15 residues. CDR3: CASSHMGGTRETQYF. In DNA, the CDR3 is TGTGCCAGCAGCCACATGGGCGGGACCCGGGAGACCCAGTACTTC.

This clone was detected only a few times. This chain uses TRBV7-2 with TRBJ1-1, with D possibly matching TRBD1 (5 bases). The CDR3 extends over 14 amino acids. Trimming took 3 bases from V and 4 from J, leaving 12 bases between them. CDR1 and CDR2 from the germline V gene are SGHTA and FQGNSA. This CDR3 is CASSFRQQGTEAFF. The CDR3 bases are TGTGCCAGCAGCTTCCGACAGCAAGGCACTGAAGCTTTCTTT.

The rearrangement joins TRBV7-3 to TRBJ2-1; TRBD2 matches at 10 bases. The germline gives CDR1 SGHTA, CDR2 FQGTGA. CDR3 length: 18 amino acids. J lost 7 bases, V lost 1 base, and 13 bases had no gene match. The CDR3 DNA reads TGTGCCAGCAGCTTAAACCCGGGGGGTAGCGGGAGGTCTAATGAGCAGTTCTTC. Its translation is CASSLNPGGSGRSNEQFF.

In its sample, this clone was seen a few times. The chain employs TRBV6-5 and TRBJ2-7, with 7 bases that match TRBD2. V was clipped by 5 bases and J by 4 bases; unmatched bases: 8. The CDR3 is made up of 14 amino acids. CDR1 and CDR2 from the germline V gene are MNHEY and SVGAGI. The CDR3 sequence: CASSPLRLAYEQYF. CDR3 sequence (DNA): TGTGCCAGCAGTCCCCTACGACTAGCATACGAGCAGTACTTC.